Listed below are T cell receptor beta chains from one sample, sequenced in a study of Tregs in tolerant kidney transplant recipients. Generated by immunoSEQ multiplex PCR, the TCRdb table keeps only in-frame clones and is missing some. In the table there are roughly 64,000 clones, 70% to 90% of which are singletons. The source material was CD4+ T cells from blood (PBMCs), sampled 6 months after the transplant. These receptors came from a human patient who received a combined kidney and bone marrow transplant. A subset of T cells may come from the graft donor. Both conserved end residues are part of each CDR3. The D gene is left open where the match is weak. Clone size is shown for a subset of rows, as once, few, many or a class of expanded clone.

V	size	D	J	CDR3	DNA
TRBV2	-	TRBD1	TRBJ1-6	CASKKTGVNSPLHF	TGTGCCAGCAAAAAGACAGGGGTTAATTCACCCCTCCACTTT
TRBV7-9	-	-	TRBJ2-3	CASSFGGGTDTQYF	TGTGCCAGCAGTTTCGGAGGGGGCACAGATACGCAGTATTTT
TRBV11-3	-	-	TRBJ2-3	CASSLTGKGGDTQYF	TGTGCCAGCAGCTTAACAGGGAAAGGCGGAGATACGCAGTATTTT
TRBV23-1	-	-	TRBJ2-1	CASSQAGDSYNEQFF	TGCGCCAGCAGTCAAGCAGGGGACTCCTACAATGAGCAGTTCTTC
TRBV19	-	TRBD2	TRBJ2-7	CASKSGSDSYEQYF	TGTGCCAGTAAGAGCGGGAGTGACTCCTACGAGCAGTACTTC
TRBV5-5	-	TRBD2	TRBJ2-7	CASSTRTSGTNEQYF	TGTGCCAGCAGCACCCGGACTAGCGGGACCAACGAGCAGTACTTC
TRBV9	once	-	TRBJ2-7	CASSVGAFSYEQYF	TGTGCCAGCAGCGTGGGGGCCTTCTCCTACGAGCAGTACTTC
TRBV5-4	-	-	TRBJ2-2	CASSLRGWTGELFF	TGTGCCAGCAGCTTGAGGGGCTGGACCGGGGAGCTGTTTTTT
TRBV9	-	-	TRBJ1-2	CASSPGGAGANYGYTF	TGTGCCAGCAGCCCTGGGGGGGCCGGAGCTAACTATGGCTACACCTTC
TRBV4-3	-	-	TRBJ1-2	CASSQVMGGNYGYTF	TGCGCCAGCAGCCAAGTAATGGGGGGTAACTATGGCTACACCTTC
TRBV7-9	once	-	TRBJ2-7	CASSLASIYRSEQYF	TGTGCCAGCAGCTTAGCCAGCATATACAGGAGCGAGCAGTACTTC
TRBV5-5	-	TRBD1	TRBJ2-7	CASSASTGGLNGEQYF	TGTGCCAGCAGCGCTAGTACAGGGGGTCTCAATGGCGAGCAGTACTTC
TRBV4-1	once	-	TRBJ2-3	CASSHTIQGPGTDTQYF	TGCGCCAGCAGCCACACGATACAGGGTCCTGGTACAGATACGCAGTATTTT
TRBV6-6	-	TRBD2	TRBJ2-3	CASSRGLAADTQYF	TGTGCCAGCAGTCGTGGACTAGCGGCAGATACGCAGTATTTT
TRBV10-2	once	TRBD1	TRBJ2-3	CASSEGDRGTDTQYF	TGCGCCAGCAGTGAAGGGGACAGGGGCACAGATACGCAGTATTTT
TRBV27	-	TRBD2	TRBJ2-1	CASSSPTSGAYNEQFF	TGTGCCAGCAGTTCCCCGACTAGCGGGGCCTACAATGAGCAGTTCTTC